This T cell receptor (beta chain) was identified during a study of PD-1 blockade in classical Hodgkin lymphoma. General study results and limits: Although disease activity or prior therapy may be involved, causes of the repertoire differences remain undefined. Before treatment, TCR diversity in newly diagnosed patients was reportedly lower than in healthy donors. Complete responders showed a baseline diversity that resembled the diversity of newly diagnosed patients.

The protocol was immunoSEQ multiplex PCR, while the TCRdb copy is restricted to in-frame clones and leaves out a portion. The sample yields 20,000 to 25,000 clones, approximately 74% seen once. All trial patients relapsed after autologous stem cell transplantation. Complete response, partial response or progressive disease were the best responses. As for this clone: What it recognizes is unknown.

This TCR was sampled from a human donor with classical Hodgkin lymphoma. The sequencing here drew on peripheral blood mononuclear cells (PBMCs), taken at baseline.

The CDR3 coding sequence is TGCGCCAGCAAGGGAGGGGATGAAAAACTGTTTTTT. Translated: CASKGGDEKLFF. The rearrangement uses TRBV5-1 and TRBJ1-4, with D possibly matching TRBD1 (5 bases). CDR1 is SGHRS and CDR2 is YFSETQ in the germline V gene. The CDR3 spans 12 residues. Trimming removed 6 bases from V and 6 bases from J, with 9 bases in between.